Given below is one T cell receptor beta chain in context. These data belong to a study of blood T cell repertoires in COVID-19. Study information: Sample material is recorded as cDNA or gDNA derived from T cells, B-cell-depleted T cells, or PBMCs.

Profiled with immunoSEQ multiplex PCR; TCRdb holds only in-frame clones, not every one. The repertoire holds fewer than 400,000 clones, with roughly 89% as singletons. This CDR3 is 15 amino acids long. Germline CDR1 reads LGHNA; CDR2 reads YSLEER. Trimming removed 0 bases from V and 4 bases from J, with 12 bases in between. This TCR was sampled from a woman aged 25-40 years with COVID-19, enrolled during active disease. The gene calls are TRBV4-3 and TRBJ1-1; a weak D match, TRBD1 (6 bases). Sequencing was done on a sample of peripheral blood. CDR3 residues: CASSQDIGGATEAFF. CDR3 nucleotide sequence: TGCGCCAGCAGCCAAGATATCGGGGGGGCCACTGAAGCTTTCTTT.